Below, 30 T cell receptor beta chains from the same sample are listed, as sequenced in a study of long-term antiretroviral therapy in people with HIV. This was the immunoSEQ v3.0 assay at survey level. This table comes from immunoSEQ multiplex PCR, and its TCRdb copy is limited to in-frame clones, with some not included. Among nearly 25,000 clones listed, about 80% were seen once. The sequences come from unsorted PBMCs, collected 1.2 years after starting antiretroviral therapy. The receptors were sampled from a woman aged 35 to 49 with HIV.

In its sample, this clone was seen a few times. The CDR3 is CASSQDRGREQYF. In DNA, the CDR3 is TGTGCCAGCAGCCAAGACAGGGGGCGAGAGCAGTACTTC. This chain uses TRBV7-8 with TRBJ2-7; 10 bases are a match to TRBD1. CDR3 length: 13 residues. The trim removed 5 bases at V and 7 bases at J, leaving 5 bases unmatched. Germline V CDR1 and CDR2: SGHVS, FQNEAQ.

This chain joins TRBV30 and TRBJ1-6; 8 nucleotides match TRBD1. The CDR3 runs 14 residues. V was clipped by 2 bases and J by 9 bases; unmatched bases: 6. Germline V CDR1 and CDR2: GTSNPN, SVGIG (reference sequence). The CDR3 region is CAWSLAGGLSPLHF. CDR3 coding DNA: TGTGCCTGGAGTCTGGCAGGGGGCCTTTCACCCCTCCACTTT.

The table lists this clone with a few counts. The rearrangement uses TRBV7-9 and TRBJ1-2, with D unresolved. The CDR3 is made up of 15 amino acids. Per the germline V gene, CDR1 is SEHNR and CDR2 is FQNEAQ (reference sequence). V shed 6 bases and J shed 7 bases, with 21 bases lying between them. CDR3 sequence reads: CASSYTIGSGSGYTF. The CDR3 bases are TGTGCCAGCAGTTATACGATCGGGTCTGGATCTGGCTACACCTTC.

This clone was seen more than once but under ten times. This rearrangement joins TRBV2 to TRBJ2-3; TRBD2 matches at 8 bases. Losses at the gene ends were 3 bases for V and 9 bases for J; bases not matched to a gene: 5. This CDR3 contains 13 residues. Germline V gene sequence: CDR1 SNHLY, CDR2 FYNNEI. Here the CDR3 reads CASSEGLETTQYF. DNA of the CDR3: TGTGCCAGCAGTGAGGGACTAGAGACCACGCAGTATTTT. The whole variable domain, remainder taken from reference TRBV2 and TRBJ2-3, is EPEVTQTPSHQVTQMGQEVILRCVPISNHLYFYWYRQILGQKVEFLVSFYNNEISEKSEIFDDQFSVERPDGSNFTLKIRSTKLEDSAMYFCASSEGLETTQYFGPGTRLTVL.

The chain links TRBV2 to TRBJ2-1; maybe TRBD2 (6 bases). The CDR3 has 14 amino acids. Germline values: CDR1 SNHLY, CDR2 FYNNEI. V lost 1 base, J lost 9 bases, and 13 bases lay in between. CDR3 residues: CASSEGGSGREQFF. Here the CDR3 DNA reads TGTGCCAGCAGTGAAGGGGGTAGCGGACGTGAGCAGTTCTTC.

V and J are TRBV18 and TRBJ1-5, with 9 bases matching TRBD1. The ends lost 4 bases at V and 0 bases at J; junction bases unmatched: 7. The V gene's germline CDR1 is KGHSH and CDR2 LQKENI. The CDR3 totals 17 residues. The CDR3 nucleotides read TGTGCCAGCTCACGCACAGGGGGCGGGGATAGCAATCAGCCCCAGCATTTT. Protein: CASSRTGGGDSNQPQHF.

The J gene is TRBJ1-1, the V gene TRBV6-6; a possible D gene is TRBD1 (5 bases). Trimming took 2 bases from V and 1 from J, leaving 5 bases between them. CDR1 and CDR2 from the germline V gene are MNHNY and SVGAGI (reference sequence). The CDR3 runs to 13 residues. This chain's CDR3 is CASSYGGNTEAFF. CDR3 in DNA: TGTGCCAGCAGTTACGGGGGGAACACTGAAGCTTTCTTT.

The genes are TRBV30 and TRBJ2-5; TRBD2 aligns across 12 bases. Trimming removed 4 bases from V and 4 bases from J; junction bases left unmatched: 7. The germline V gene encodes CDR1 GTSNPN and CDR2 SVGIG (reference sequence). CDR3 length equals 15 residues. This CDR3 is CAWTLAGGPRETQYF. The CDR3 nucleotides read TGTGCCTGGACTCTAGCGGGGGGGCCAAGAGAGACCCAGTACTTC. Full variable domain (remainder filled in from reference TRBV30 and TRBJ2-5): SQTIHQWPATLVQPVGSPLSLECTVEGTSNPNLYWYRQAAGRGLQLLFYSVGIGQISSEVPQNLSASRPQDRQFILSSKKLLLSDSGFYLCAWTLAGGPRETQYFGPGTRLLVL.

The chain combines TRBV21-1 with TRBJ2-7; TRBD2 was called by the table and not checked on the DNA. TRBV21-1 corresponds to a pseudogene. This CDR3 contains 19 residues. The CDR3 sequence is CASGGWDGRFGQVMGEQYF. CDR3 sequence (DNA): TGTGCCAGCGGAGGGTGGGACGGTCGATTTGGGCAGGTTATGGGCGAGCAGTACTTC.

This chain connects TRBV2 to TRBJ2-7; 11 bases line up with TRBD1. Germline CDR1 is SNHLY and CDR2 is FYNNEI. CDR3 length: 13 residues. Unmatched junction bases numbered 14, after V lost 10 bases and J lost 12 bases. The CDR3 loop is CATMGQGGGPAYF. Written as DNA, the CDR3 is TGTGCCACCATGGGACAGGGGGGCGGTCCAGCGTACTTC.

The rearrangement uses TRBV7-9 and TRBJ2-7; 10 nucleotides agree with TRBD1. This CDR3 contains 15 residues. Losses at the gene ends were 5 bases for V and 2 bases for J; bases not matched to a gene: 6. Germline V gene sequence: CDR1 SEHNR, CDR2 FQNEAQ (reference sequence). Here the CDR3 reads CASSPWDRGTYEQYF. For the CDR3, the DNA is TGTGCCAGCAGCCCATGGGACAGGGGTACCTACGAGCAGTACTTC.

The V gene is TRBV10-3, the J gene TRBJ2-6; D may be TRBD1 (5 bases). Trimming took 2 bases from V and 4 from J, leaving 24 bases between them. This CDR3 region has 20 residues. Germline V gene lookup returns CDR1 ENHRY and CDR2 SYGVKD. CDR3: CAISEGQGTAQHGGANVLTF. The CDR3 DNA reads as TGTGCCATCAGTGAGGGACAAGGAACGGCCCAACACGGAGGGGCCAACGTCCTGACTTTC.

The table lists this clone with a few counts. The rearrangement joins TRBV5-1 to TRBJ1-1; D is unresolved. The CDR3 runs to 14 residues. Per germline, CDR1 SGHRS and CDR2 YFSETQ. Deletions cut 2 bases from V and 5 bases from J, with 13 bases between. Written as DNA, the CDR3 is TGCGCCAGCAGCTTCCAACCCGGGTTGACTGAAGCTTTCTTT. Its protein is CASSFQPGLTEAFF.

The rearrangement joins TRBV4-3 to TRBJ2-7; a weak D match, TRBD2 (5 bases). Germline CDR1 and CDR2: LGHNA and YSLEER. Trimming shortened V by 1 base and J by 4 bases, and 14 bases separated the two germline ends. CDR3 length: 15 residues. DNA of the CDR3: TGCGCCAGCAGCCAAGTCGCTGGACTCAAATACGAGCAGTACTTC. The encoded protein is CASSQVAGLKYEQYF.

This clone was seen only once. V usage is TRBV14 and J usage is TRBJ2-7; D might be TRBD1 (5 bases). V was clipped by 1 base and J by 13 bases, with 20 bases between them. The CDR3 has 14 residues. Germline values: CDR1 SGHDN, CDR2 FVKESK. CDR3 nucleotides: TGTGCCAGCAGCCAAGGGGGCGGAAGGGTGATTGAATACTTC. Translating gives CASSQGGGRVIEYF. The complete variable domain, with remaining parts taken from reference TRBV14 and TRBJ2-7, reads EAGVTQFPSHSVIEKGQTVTLRCDPISGHDNLYWYRRVMGKEIKFLLHFVKESKQDESGMPNNRFLAERTGGTYSTLKVQPAELEDSGVYFCASSQGGGRVIEYFGPGTRLTVT.

This sequence joins TRBV10-3 and TRBJ2-2; D remains ambiguous. The V and J ends lost 6 bases and 1 base respectively, with 12 bases between them. This CDR3 is built from 15 residues. Germline V gene lookup returns CDR1 ENHRY and CDR2 SYGVKD. This CDR3 is CAISEDRKNTGELFF. Written as DNA, the CDR3 is TGTGCCATCAGCGAAGATAGAAAGAACACCGGGGAGCTGTTTTTT.

The count of this clone is one. In DNA, the CDR3 is TGTGCCAGCAGCTTAGAATCCGGGGACGGATCCTACGAGCAGTACTTC. Protein sequence: CASSLESGDGSYEQYF. The genes are TRBV7-7 and TRBJ2-7; D may match TRBD1 or TRBD2 (5 bases each). V lost 1 base, J lost 1 base, and 14 bases lay in between. The CDR3 extends over 16 amino acids. CDR1 SSHAT and CDR2 FNYEAQ come from the germline V gene (reference sequence).

The J gene is TRBJ2-1, the V gene TRBV18; D call uncertain. Between the trimmed V and J ends, which lost 3 bases and 6 bases, there was a span of 9 bases. The CDR3 is 13 residues long. Germline V gives CDR1 KGHSH, CDR2 LQKENI. This CDR3 reads CASSPYRANEQFF. The CDR3 region has the DNA TGTGCCAGCTCACCGTATCGGGCCAATGAGCAGTTCTTC. The variable domain in full, completed from reference TRBV18 and TRBJ2-1, reads NAGVMQNPRHLVRRRGQEARLRCSPMKGHSHVYWYRQLPEEGLKFMVYLQKENIIDESGMPKERFSAEFPKEGPSILRIQQVVRGDSAAYFCASSPYRANEQFFGPGTRLTVL.

This clone has only one observation. This chain links TRBV7-2 with TRBJ1-2; unclear D gene. CDR3 length: 14 amino acids. The V gene's germline CDR1 is SGHTA and CDR2 FQGNSA. V was pared by 0 bases and J by 2 bases, with 7 bases between. CDR3 sequence (DNA): TGTGCCAGCAGCTTAGCTGGGGTCAACTATGGCTACACCTTC. Protein: CASSLAGVNYGYTF. The complete variable domain, with remaining parts taken from reference TRBV7-2 and TRBJ1-2, reads GAGVSQSPSNKVTEKGKDVELRCDPISGHTALYWYRQSLGQGLEFLIYFQGNSAPDKSGLPSDRFSAERTGGSVSTLTIQRTQQEDSAVYLCASSLAGVNYGYTFGSGTRLTVV.

This clone was observed a few times. The V call is TRBV7-9, the J call TRBJ1-5, with D unresolved. Germline V lookup: CDR1 SEHNR, CDR2 FQNEAQ (reference sequence). V gave up 9 bases and J gave up 3 bases, with 21 bases separating them. This CDR3 has 16 residues. The CDR3 coding sequence is TGTGCCAGTCTCAATTGGAGGGCCCCCTACAATCAGCCCCAGCATTTT. Translated: CASLNWRAPYNQPQHF.

This chain uses TRBV15 with TRBJ2-7; no clear D gene. This CDR3 has 14 residues. Trimming pared 0 bases from V and 2 bases from J, leaving 8 bases between. Germline values: CDR1 LNHNV, CDR2 YYDKDF (reference sequence). CDR3: CATSRETLTYEQYF. Written as DNA, the CDR3 is TGTGCCACCAGCAGAGAGACATTGACCTACGAGCAGTACTTC.

This clone was seen a single time. The chain employs TRBV4-1 and TRBJ1-4, with D perhaps matching TRBD1 (5 bases). Trimming removed 1 base at V and 7 bases at J, with 10 bases between. This CDR3 is 14 amino acids long. Per the germline V gene, CDR1 is MGHRA and CDR2 is YSYEKL. The CDR3 DNA reads as TGCGCCAGCAGCCAAGCGGGGGATGCTGAAAAACTGTTTTTT. Its translation: CASSQAGDAEKLFF.

This chain connects TRBV30 to TRBJ1-1; 7 bases agree with TRBD1. The CDR3 is 13 amino acids. V was pared by 2 bases and J by 5 bases, with 5 bases of the junction left unmatched. CDR1 is GTSNPN and CDR2 is SVGIG in the germline V gene (reference sequence). The CDR3 nucleotides read TGTGCCTGGAGTTCAGGGGGGAAAACTGAAGCTTTCTTT. Translation: CAWSSGGKTEAFF.

The chain combines TRBV2 with TRBJ2-5; no clear D. Looked up from germline, CDR1 is SNHLY and CDR2 is FYNNEI. Deletions cut 7 bases from V and 1 base from J, with 7 bases between. The CDR3 length is 12 residues. CDR3 nucleotides: TGTGCCAGCACCGGTAGCCAAGAGACCCAGTACTTC. Its translation: CASTGSQETQYF.

The CDR3 nucleotides read TGCGCCAGCAGCTTGGAAGGCGGGAGCAGCTCCTACGAGCAGTACTTC. Its translation: CASSLEGGSSSYEQYF. The rearrangement links TRBV5-1 to TRBJ2-7, with 7 bases that match TRBD2. The CDR3 totals 16 residues. J was trimmed by 0 bases and V by 0 bases; bases with no gene match: 6. CDR1 and CDR2 (germline): SGHRS, YFSETQ. Variable domain in full (rest from reference TRBV5-1 and TRBJ2-7): KAGVTQTPRYLIKTRGQQVTLSCSPISGHRSVSWYQQTPGQGLQFLFEYFSETQRNKGNFPGRFSGRQFSNSRSEMNVSTLELGDSALYLCASSLEGGSSSYEQYFGPGTRLTVT.

The chain couples TRBV6-5 to TRBJ1-1, with 10 bases aligning to TRBD1. CDR1 and CDR2 from the germline V gene are MNHEY and SVGAGI. V gave up 7 bases and J gave up 7 bases; unmatched junction bases: 9. CDR3 length: 14 residues. Here the CDR3 DNA reads TGTGCCAGCATTATAGACAGGGGGCAGGGTGAAGCTTTCTTT. This codes for CASIIDRGQGEAFF.

This rearrangement joins TRBV27 to TRBJ2-3; D is unclear. This CDR3 comprises 13 residues. Germline V lookup: CDR1 MNHEY, CDR2 SMNVEV (reference sequence). The V end lost 3 bases, the J end lost 0 bases, and 4 bases lay between the germline ends. CDR3 DNA sequence: TGTGCCAGCAGTTTCGATAGCACAGATACGCAGTATTTT. Amino acids: CASSFDSTDTQYF.

CDR3 sequence reads: CASRVDRTDQPQHF. The CDR3 DNA reads as TGTGCCAGTAGGGTGGACAGAACCGATCAGCCCCAGCATTTT. The J gene is TRBJ1-5, the V gene TRBV19; D is possibly TRBD1 (6 bases). This CDR3 region has 14 residues. CDR1 is LNHDA, CDR2 SQIVND, per germline (reference sequence). With 6 bases removed from V and 5 bases from J, the gap between germline ends came to 14 bases.

This chain uses TRBV7-9 with TRBJ1-1, with 8 bases aligning to TRBD1. Germline V gene lookup returns CDR1 SEHNR and CDR2 FQNEAQ (reference sequence). Trimming removed 0 bases from V and 3 bases from J; junction bases left unmatched: 3. The CDR3 length is 15 residues. In DNA form, the CDR3 reads TGTGCCAGCAGCTTAGCCCAGGGGGCGTACACTGAAGCTTTCTTT. This encodes CASSLAQGAYTEAFF.

This rearrangement joins TRBV4-3 to TRBJ1-4; unclear D gene. Per the germline V gene, CDR1 is LGHNA and CDR2 is YSLEER. The CDR3 totals 14 residues. Deletions cut 4 bases from V and 10 bases from J, with 16 bases between. Here the CDR3 reads CASSPPGGIGKLFF. Here the CDR3 DNA reads TGCGCCAGCAGCCCCCCAGGTGGTATCGGAAAACTGTTTTTT.